This passage covers 20 T cell receptor beta chains from one sample sequenced in a study of CD8+ T cells in alopecia areata. cDNA reverse transcribed from extracted RNA served as the sequencing template. Libraries were prepared by immunoSEQ multiplex PCR; TCRdb keeps only in-frame clonotypes and omits some of them. Of approximately 150,000 clones detected, less than 70% appear once; the ten largest clones hold 14%. Treatment noted: oral pan-JAK inhibitor, 5-10 mg twice daily. The input for sequencing was CD4+ T cells sorted from blood, taken at week 24, from a patient treated with tofacitinib. These receptors all come from a human donor with alopecia areata.

The rearrangement links TRBV6-5 to TRBJ1-3, with D possibly being TRBD1 (5 bases). The CDR3 covers 15 residues. Trimming left V 2 bases short and J 7 bases short, with 15 bases between. CDR1 and CDR2 (germline): MNHEY, SVGAGI. CDR3 DNA sequence: TGTGCCAGCAGTTACAGGGGACCTCCTCAGAACACCATATATTTT. It translates to CASSYRGPPQNTIYF.

The table lists this clone with a count of one. The chain is built from TRBV29-1 and TRBJ1-1; the D gene is possibly TRBD1 (6 bases). V gave up 4 bases and J gave up 10 bases, with 13 bases separating them. This CDR3 contains 11 residues. Germline CDR1 is SQVTM and CDR2 is ANQGSEA. The CDR3 protein is CSVVQGRGAFF. Here the CDR3 DNA reads TGCAGCGTTGTCCAGGGGCGCGGAGCTTTCTTT.

This chain joins TRBV15 and TRBJ2-7; a possible D gene is TRBD1 (5 bases). Germline lookup yields CDR1 LNHNV and CDR2 YYDKDF (reference sequence). Between the trimmed V and J ends, which lost 1 base and 2 bases, there was a span of 6 bases. The CDR3 is made up of 13 amino acids. The DNA of the CDR3 is TGTGCCACCAGCAGAGGACAGCCCTACGAGCAGTACTTC. Its protein product is CATSRGQPYEQYF. Combining the CDR3 with reference TRBV15 and TRBJ2-7 gives the whole variable domain DAMVIQNPRYQVTQFGKPVTLSCSQTLNHNVMYWYQQKSSQAPKLLFHYYDKDFNNEADTPDNFQSRRPNTSFCFLDIRSPGLGDTAMYLCATSRGQPYEQYFGPGTRLTVT.

Of note for this clone: Other nucleotide sequences from this sample produce the same CDR3. The V gene is TRBV29-1, the J gene TRBJ1-1; 9 bases map to TRBD1. CDR1 and CDR2 (germline): SQVTM, ANQGSEA. With V trimmed by 6 bases and J by 0 bases, 2 bases remained unmatched. The CDR3 has 13 residues. In DNA, the CDR3 is TGCAGCGTCCGGGACAGGGTGAACACTGAAGCTTTCTTT. Protein product: CSVRDRVNTEAFF.

This chain uses TRBV6-1 with TRBJ2-7; 10 positions match TRBD2. Germline trimming cut 2 bases from V and 0 bases from J; bases unmatched to any gene: 7. This CDR3 contains 17 residues. Germline V gives CDR1 MNHNS, CDR2 SASEGT. The CDR3 DNA follows: TGTGCCAGCAGTGAAAGGAGGGCTAGCGGGAGCTCCTACGAGCAGTACTTC. It encodes CASSERRASGSSYEQYF.

This clone appeared once. The gene calls are TRBV2 and TRBJ1-2; D unclear. This CDR3 has 13 amino acids. Germline loops: CDR1 SNHLY, CDR2 FYNNEI. With 3 bases removed from V and 5 bases from J, the gap between germline ends came to 10 bases. The CDR3, as DNA: TGTGCCAGCAGTGACACAGCCCGGTATGGCTACACCTTC. Translating gives CASSDTARYGYTF.

The chain links TRBV6-5 to TRBJ2-3; 7 bases fit TRBD2. The V gene end was trimmed by 9 bases and the J gene end by 3 bases; junction bases not matched to a gene: 9. Per the germline V gene, CDR1 is MNHEY and CDR2 is SVGAGI. The CDR3 spans 14 residues. The CDR3 sequence is CASHRRRGTDTQYF. CDR3 DNA: TGTGCCAGTCACCGCCGGCGGGGGACAGATACGCAGTATTTT.

This clone has only one observation. This sequence joins TRBV12-5 and TRBJ2-7; 7 nucleotides match TRBD1. Trimming removed 5 bases from V and 4 bases from J; junction bases left unmatched: 11. This CDR3 has 15 amino acids. Germline V gene sequence: CDR1 LGHNT, CDR2 FRNRAP. The chain's CDR3 is CASGITTGRSYEQYF. In DNA form, the CDR3 reads TGTGCTAGTGGTATCACGACAGGGCGTTCTTACGAGCAGTACTTC.

This clone was found a few times. V is TRBV19 and J is TRBJ1-1, with a possible D match to TRBD1 (5 bases). CDR3 length: 14 amino acids. The germline V gene encodes CDR1 LNHDA and CDR2 SQIVND (reference sequence). V lost 6 bases and J lost 0, with 11 bases in between. In DNA form, the CDR3 reads TGTGCCAGTAGGATTGACAGAATGAACACTGAAGCTTTCTTT. Protein: CASRIDRMNTEAFF.

The chain joins TRBV30 to TRBJ1-2; D unclear. The ends were cut back, 5 bases at V and 9 bases at J, with 13 bases in the middle. Per germline, CDR1 GTSNPN and CDR2 SVGIG (reference sequence). CDR3 length: 11 amino acids. The CDR3 sequence: CAWSVVRSYTF. The DNA of the CDR3 is TGTGCCTGGTCCGTGGTCCGCAGCTACACCTTC.

V usage is TRBV29-1 and J usage is TRBJ1-5; a possible D gene is TRBD1 (5 bases). This CDR3 comprises 14 residues. With 4 bases removed from V and 5 bases from J, the gap between germline ends came to 15 bases. The germline CDR1 and CDR2 sequences are SQVTM and ANQGSEA. CDR3 nucleotide sequence: TGCAGCGTTGTGCAGGGTGGTGCAGATCAGCCCCAGCATTTT. Translated, it gives CSVVQGGADQPQHF.

The rearrangement uses TRBV25-1 and TRBJ2-5; D remains ambiguous. Per the germline V gene, CDR1 is MGHDK and CDR2 is SYGVNS. V gave up 2 bases and J gave up 4 bases, with 11 bases separating them. This CDR3 has 14 amino acids. The CDR3 nucleotides read TGTGCCAGCAGTGAAACCGGGCTGGGAGAGACCCAGTACTTC. Protein product: CASSETGLGETQYF. The entire variable domain, with the rest obtained from reference TRBV25-1 and TRBJ2-5, is as follows: EADIYQTPRYLVIGTGKKITLECSQTMGHDKMYWYQQDPGMELHLIHYSYGVNSTEKGDLSSESTVSRIRTEHFPLTLESARPSHTSQYLCASSETGLGETQYFGPGTRLLVL.

The DNA of the CDR3 is TGTGCCAGCAGCCTGGGACTAGCGGGGGACAATGAGCAGTTCTTC. The encoded protein is CASSLGLAGDNEQFF. The rearrangement joins TRBV4-2 to TRBJ2-1, with TRBD2 identical over 14 bases. CDR1 and CDR2 (germline): LGHNA, YNFKEQ. J was trimmed by 5 bases and V by 4 bases; bases with no gene match: 1. This CDR3 has 15 amino acids.

A few counts support this clone. The sample contains more than one DNA sequence encoding this CDR3. V is TRBV7-9 and J is TRBJ2-1; D remains unclear. V gave up 4 bases and J gave up 7 bases, with 5 bases separating them. The CDR3 is 11 residues long. Germline CDR1 reads SEHNR; CDR2 reads FQNEAQ (reference sequence). CDR3 in DNA: TGTGCCAGCAGCTCCAGTAATGAGCAGTTCTTC. Its protein is CASSSSNEQFF.

The rearrangement joins TRBV29-1 to TRBJ1-2, with 10 bases aligning to TRBD1. The junction had 3 bases not matched to a gene; V was cut back by 3 bases and J by 5 bases. Looked up from germline, CDR1 is SQVTM and CDR2 is ANQGSEA. The CDR3 has 13 residues. The CDR3 DNA is TGCAGCGTTGAGGGGACAGGGGCGTATGGCTACACCTTC. It specifies CSVEGTGAYGYTF.

This clone was seen a handful of times. The chain has TRBV18 and TRBJ2-5; D is unresolved. The CDR3 has 14 residues. The V and J ends lost 0 bases and 1 base respectively, with 6 bases between them. The germline V gene has CDR1 KGHSH and CDR2 LQKENI. CDR3 bases: TGTGCCAGCTCACCACCCCGGAGCCAAGAGACCCAGTACTTC. Residues: CASSPPRSQETQYF.

The chain links TRBV27 to TRBJ2-2, with TRBD1 matching over 7 bases. CDR3 size: 14 residues. V shed 7 bases and J 2 bases; nucleotides not matched to a gene: 4. The germline CDR1 and CDR2 sequences are MNHEY and SMNVEV (reference sequence). The CDR3 sequence: CASTGQRNTGELFF. Here the CDR3 DNA reads TGTGCCAGCACGGGACAGAGAAACACCGGGGAGCTGTTTTTT.

This clone was counted a single time. The genes are TRBV5-1 and TRBJ2-1, with TRBD1 identical over 9 bases. The V and J ends lost 4 bases and 6 bases, in that order; junction bases with no gene match: 8. This CDR3 has 15 amino acids. Germline V gene lookup returns CDR1 SGHRS and CDR2 YFSETQ. CDR3 bases: TGCGCCAGCAGCCCAAAAGGACAGGGGCCCAATGAGCAGTTCTTC. This translates into CASSPKGQGPNEQFF.

The V gene is TRBV29-1, the J gene TRBJ1-5; 9 bases line up with TRBD1. CDR3 length: 13 amino acids. V gave up 7 bases and J gave up 7 bases; unmatched junction bases: 8. The germline gives CDR1 SQVTM, CDR2 ANQGSEA. CDR3 region: CSAKGQGGQPQHF. In DNA form, the CDR3 reads TGCAGCGCCAAGGGACAGGGCGGACAGCCCCAGCATTTT.

This clone was detected a few times. The chain recombines TRBV6-5 with TRBJ2-7, with 9 nucleotides matching TRBD1. From germline, CDR1 is MNHEY and CDR2 SVGAGI. Losses at the gene ends were 5 bases for V and 3 bases for J; bases not matched to a gene: 5. The CDR3 contains 14 residues. DNA of the CDR3: TGTGCCAGCAGTGACCGGGACAGGGACTACGAGCAGTACTTC. It encodes CASSDRDRDYEQYF.